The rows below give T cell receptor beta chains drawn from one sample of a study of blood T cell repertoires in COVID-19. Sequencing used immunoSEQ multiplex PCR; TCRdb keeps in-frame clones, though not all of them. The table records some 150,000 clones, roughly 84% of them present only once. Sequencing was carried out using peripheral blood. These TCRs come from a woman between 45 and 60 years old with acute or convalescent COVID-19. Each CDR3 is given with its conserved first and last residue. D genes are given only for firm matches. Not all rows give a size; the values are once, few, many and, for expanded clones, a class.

CASTKDRRETQYF,TGTGCCAGCACCAAGGACAGGAGAGAGACCCAGTACTTC,NA,TRBV2,TRBD1,TRBJ2-5
CASSSGTDGYGYTF,TGTGCCAGCAGCTCCGGGACAGACGGTTATGGCTACACCTTC,NA,TRBV6-5,TRBD1,TRBJ1-2
CASSLGTGFSYEQYF,TGCGCCAGCAGCTTAGGGACAGGGTTTTCCTACGAGCAGTACTTC,NA,TRBV5-1,TRBD1,TRBJ2-7
CATSENRDREAFF,TGTGCCACCAGTGAGAACCGGGACAGGGAAGCTTTCTTT,NA,TRBV24-1,TRBD1,TRBJ1-1
CATSDRVDEQFF,TGTGCCACCTCGGACAGGGTGGATGAGCAGTTCTTC,NA,TRBV6-5,TRBD1,TRBJ2-1
CASSLDGHSNYGYTF,TGTGCCAGCAGCTTAGATGGGCACAGTAACTATGGCTACACCTTC,NA,TRBV7-2,NA,TRBJ1-2
CASSTTGGYNSPLHF,TGTGCCAGCAGCACGACAGGGGGGTATAATTCACCCCTCCACTTT,NA,TRBV7-2,TRBD1,TRBJ1-6
CASSQPGQQETQYF,TGTGCCAGCAGCCAACCGGGACAGCAAGAGACCCAGTACTTC,NA,TRBV3-1/TRBV3-2,TRBD1,TRBJ2-5
CASSLEEGQPQHF,TGTGCCAGCAGTTTAGAAGAGGGACAGCCCCAGCATTTT,NA,TRBV12-3/TRBV12-4,NA,TRBJ1-5
CASSLIAGVEQYF,TGTGCCAGCAGCTTAATAGCGGGAGTCGAGCAGTACTTC,NA,TRBV7-2,TRBD2,TRBJ2-7
CASSFRDRDYNEQFF,TGTGCCAGCAGTTTCCGGGACAGGGACTATAATGAGCAGTTCTTC,NA,TRBV27,TRBD1,TRBJ2-1
CSVEDLSSYEQYF,TGCAGCGTTGAAGATCTCAGCTCCTACGAGCAGTACTTC,NA,TRBV29-1,NA,TRBJ2-7
CASSYDRGPYGYTF,TGTGCCAGCAGCTACGACAGGGGACCTTATGGCTACACCTTC,NA,TRBV7-7,TRBD1,TRBJ1-2
CASSLVQANYGYTF,TGTGCCAGCAGCTTGGTGCAGGCGAACTATGGCTACACCTTC,NA,TRBV5-4,NA,TRBJ1-2
CASSRKQGLLNTEAFF,TGCGCCAGCAGCCGGAAACAGGGGCTACTGAACACTGAAGCTTTCTTT,NA,TRBV4-3,TRBD1,TRBJ1-1
CASSQRGAITDTQYF,TGTGCCAGCAGTCAACGGGGGGCCATCACAGATACGCAGTATTTT,NA,TRBV6-5,NA,TRBJ2-3
CASSDPVTDPYEQYF,TGTGCCAGCAGTGACCCCGTGACAGACCCCTACGAGCAGTACTTC,few,TRBV6-1,NA,TRBJ2-7
CASSPYNQPQHF,TGTGCCAGCAGCCCCTACAATCAGCCCCAGCATTTT,NA,TRBV7-2,NA,TRBJ1-5
CASSWGDYSYEQYF,TGTGCCAGTAGTTGGGGGGACTACTCCTACGAGCAGTACTTC,NA,TRBV19,TRBD2,TRBJ2-7
CASSSGNPGDTQYF,TGTGCCAGCAGCTCGGGGAACCCTGGAGATACGCAGTATTTT,NA,TRBV5-4,NA,TRBJ2-3
CASSSTDRVDGEQYF,TGTGCCAGCAGTTCCACGGACAGGGTTGATGGCGAGCAGTACTTC,NA,TRBV6-5,TRBD1,TRBJ2-7
CASTTPTSGNYEQYF,TGTGCCAGCACAACCCCAACTAGCGGGAACTACGAGCAGTACTTC,NA,TRBV28,TRBD2,TRBJ2-7
CASSLRRGSSYNEQFF,TGTGCCAGCAGCTTAAGAAGGGGGAGCTCCTACAATGAGCAGTTCTTC,few,TRBV7-7,NA,TRBJ2-1
CSVSRDGYTF,TGCAGCGTTTCGAGGGATGGCTACACCTTC,few,TRBV29-1,NA,TRBJ1-2
CASSVGDSTWSPLHF,TGTGCCAGCAGCGTAGGGGACAGTACATGGTCACCCCTCCACTTT,NA,TRBV9,TRBD1,TRBJ1-6
CASTETGTVNEKLFF,TGTGCCAGTACGGAAACCGGGACAGTGAATGAAAAACTGTTTTTT,once,TRBV19,TRBD1,TRBJ1-4
CASSLGGLAGAGELFF,TGCGCCAGCAGCTTGGGTGGACTAGCGGGGGCCGGGGAGCTGTTTTTT,NA,TRBV5-1,TRBD2,TRBJ2-2
CASSTGDMNTEAFF,TGTGCCAGTAGTACAGGGGACATGAACACTGAAGCTTTCTTT,once,TRBV19,NA,TRBJ1-1
CASSSRTSGSGTQYF,TGTGCCAGCAGCTCCCGGACTAGCGGGAGCGGTACGCAGTATTTT,NA,TRBV5-6,TRBD2,TRBJ2-3
CASSYSKQGQGNTIYF,TGTGCCAGCAGTTACTCGAAGCAGGGGCAAGGAAACACCATATATTTT,NA,TRBV6-5,NA,TRBJ1-3
CASTGDPATNEKLFF,TGTGCCAGCACGGGAGACCCGGCAACTAATGAAAAACTGTTTTTT,NA,TRBV7-9,NA,TRBJ1-4
CASSEVQRQPQHF,TGTGCCAGCAGTGAAGTCCAGCGGCAGCCCCAGCATTTT,NA,TRBV2,NA,TRBJ1-5
CASSLKREGRTDTQYF,TGTGCCAGCAGCTTGAAGCGGGAGGGGCGCACAGATACGCAGTATTTT,NA,TRBV5-6,TRBD2,TRBJ2-3
CSVTGVNPYEQYF,TGCAGCGTAACAGGCGTCAATCCCTACGAGCAGTACTTC,NA,TRBV29-1,NA,TRBJ2-7
CASSPTTGWGYGYTF,TGTGCCAGCAGCCCCACCACAGGGTGGGGGTATGGCTACACCTTC,NA,TRBV7-9,NA,TRBJ1-2
CATSRKGNGGQAYGYTF,TGTGCCACCAGCAGAAAAGGGAACGGGGGACAGGCTTATGGCTACACCTTC,NA,TRBV15,TRBD1,TRBJ1-2
CASSLGVASGKNLRRLAQYF,TGCGCCAGCAGCTTGGGTGTGGCTAGCGGAAAGAACCTCCGAAGGTTGGCGCAGTACTTC,NA,TRBV5-1,TRBD2,TRBJ2-7
CASSLGQGSYEQYF,TGCGCCAGCAGCTTGGGACAGGGCTCCTACGAGCAGTACTTC,NA,TRBV5-1,TRBD1,TRBJ2-7
CASSHGGTPAKNIQYF,TGTGCCAGCAGCCATGGCGGGACCCCAGCCAAAAACATTCAGTACTTC,NA,TRBV4-2,NA,TRBJ2-4
CASSHFTGGKRMEAFF,TGTGCCAGCAGCCACTTTACAGGGGGCAAAAGGATGGAAGCTTTCTTT,NA,TRBV5-6,TRBD1,TRBJ1-1
CAWSPLSLAATEAFF,TGTGCCTGGAGTCCCTTATCCCTTGCAGCGACTGAAGCTTTCTTT,NA,TRBV30,NA,TRBJ1-1
CASSEIAGSREVF,TGTGCCAGCAGTGAAATCGCGGGGAGCAGGGAGGTCTTC,NA,TRBV2,NA,TRBJ1-2
CASSLGGTSGYTF,TGTGCCAGTAGTCTGGGGGGGACGAGCGGCTACACCTTC,NA,TRBV19,NA,TRBJ1-2
CASSSLAGTNTGELFF,TGCGCCAGCAGCTCACTAGCGGGGACGAACACCGGGGAGCTGTTTTTT,NA,TRBV5-1,TRBD2,TRBJ2-2
CASSYWGGPYEQYF,TGTGCCAGCAGTTACTGGGGAGGCCCCTACGAGCAGTACTTC,NA,TRBV6-5,NA,TRBJ2-7
CASSQGRSTSGNTIYF,TGTGCCAGCAGCCAAGGGCGGTCCACCTCTGGAAACACCATATATTTT,NA,TRBV4-2,NA,TRBJ1-3
CASSSPRGTGVGGYTF,TGTGCCAGCAGCTCCCCTCGGGGGACAGGGGTGGGTGGCTACACCTTC,NA,TRBV7-8,TRBD1,TRBJ1-2
CSASLGRAQYF,TGCAGTGCTAGCCTGGGGAGAGCGCAGTATTTT,NA,TRBV20-1,NA,TRBJ2-3
CASSLGTSGRARNEQFF,TGTGCCAGCAGCTTAGGGACTAGCGGGAGGGCCAGGAATGAGCAGTTCTTC,NA,TRBV5-4,TRBD2,TRBJ2-1
CASSFLAGGTGELFF,TGCGCCAGCAGCTTCTTAGCGGGAGGAACCGGGGAGCTGTTTTTT,NA,TRBV5-1,TRBD2,TRBJ2-2
CASETRDSSYGYTF,TGTGCCAGTGAAACCCGGGACAGCTCCTATGGCTACACCTTC,once,TRBV19,TRBD1,TRBJ1-2
CASSRLPDSYEQYF,TGCGCCAGCAGCCGACTACCGGATTCCTACGAGCAGTACTTC,NA,TRBV5-1,NA,TRBJ2-7
CASSYQSTGGAGGYTF,TGTGCCAGCAGCTATCAATCTACAGGGGGCGCAGGTGGCTACACCTTC,NA,TRBV27,TRBD1,TRBJ1-2
CATSDSVLAGSPNTGELFF,TGTGCCACCAGTGATTCTGTGCTAGCGGGGAGTCCGAACACCGGGGAGCTGTTTTTT,once,TRBV24-1,TRBD2,TRBJ2-2
CASSPPGQGTEKLFF,TGTGCCAGCTCACCACCGGGACAGGGGACTGAAAAACTGTTTTTT,NA,TRBV18,TRBD1,TRBJ1-4
CASSLARDGGADTQYF,TGTGCCAGCAGCTTAGCGCGGGACGGGGGAGCGGATACGCAGTATTTT,NA,TRBV7-6,NA,TRBJ2-3
CASSLGLANTGELFF,TGTGCCAGCAGCTTAGGACTCGCGAACACCGGGGAGCTGTTTTTT,NA,TRBV7-2,NA,TRBJ2-2
CASSLTSQGGYGYTF,TGTGCCAGCAGCTTAACGTCGCAGGGAGGGTATGGCTACACCTTC,NA,TRBV7-3,NA,TRBJ1-2
CSVEHQGGLNTEAFF,TGCAGCGTTGAACACCAAGGAGGGCTTAACACTGAAGCTTTCTTT,NA,TRBV29-1,NA,TRBJ1-1
CASSFGTGGTDTQYF,TGTGCCAGCAGCTTCGGGACAGGGGGCACAGATACGCAGTATTTT,many,TRBV7-9,TRBD1,TRBJ2-3